This TCR beta chain was recovered during a study of T cell responses to AZD1222 COVID-19 vaccine. Concerning this clone itself: The antigen is unknown.

Method: immunoSEQ multiplex PCR; TCRdb's copy keeps in-frame clones and lacks some. The data show roughly 140,000 clones, about nine tenths seen once. Looked up from germline, CDR1 is SGHVS and CDR2 is FNYEAQ. V trimming: 2 bases; J trimming: 4 bases; junction bases outside the gene matches: 2. CDR3 length: 14 residues. Study-wide results and limits: Unmutated variant regions are reportedly the target of nearly half of TCRs that are spike-specific. CD4 TCRs associated with vaccination spanned spike, dominating at 160-218 and 743-854. AZD1222 recipients seropositive at baseline numbered only six or seven. White British people made up most donors, females outnumbered males, and clonal diversity was possibly underestimated.

This chain uses TRBV7-6 with TRBJ2-1; TRBD1 aligns across 7 bases. This receptor was taken from an adult in good health. Sequences were derived from peripheral blood, sampled on day 0 of MenACWY control vaccination. For the CDR3, the DNA is TGTGCCAGCAGCTTAAGGACAGGTTACAATGAGCAGTTCTTC. Amino acids: CASSLRTGYNEQFF.